This is a list of T cell receptor beta chains from one sample in a study of neurological immune-mediated disorders. TCRdb independently ran MiXCR on the 5' RACE reads; one entry per CDR3 protein. This sample has around 51,000 distinct CDR3 sequences; approximately 12% occur once, and the top ten carry approximately 10%. Sequencing was carried out using PBMCs. These receptors all come from a male donor with HTLV-1-associated myelopathy (HAM/TSP). Both conserved end residues are part of each CDR3. Each record gives: J gene, clone size, V gene, D gene, CDR3 DNA, CDR3 protein. A D gene is named only where the DNA matches it firmly. Clone size is not always given. Where it is, it says once, few, many or a class for expanded clones.

TRBJ2-1,.,TRBV20-1,TRBD2,TGCAGTGCGCTTGGGGGGGTCTACAATGAGCAGTTCTTC,CSALGGVYNEQFF
TRBJ2-5,many,TRBV29-1,.,TGCAGCGTCCTCGGACGGTACCAAGAGACCCAGTACTTC,CSVLGRYQETQYF
TRBJ2-1,many,TRBV4-2,TRBD2,TGTGCCAGCAGCCTGGTAGAGTTAGCGGGGGGGTCCAATGAGCAGTTCTTC,CASSLVELAGGSNEQFF
TRBJ2-7,.,TRBV18,.,TGTGCCAGCTCACCACCGGCCGGGGAGCAGTACTTC,CASSPPAGEQYF
TRBJ2-1,few,TRBV7-7,TRBD1,TGTGCTAGCAGCACACAGGGGAACAATGAGCAGTTCTTC,CASSTQGNNEQFF
TRBJ1-5,many,TRBV29-1,.,TGCAGCGTTGCGTGGGGAAAGGATCAGCCCCAGCATTTT,CSVAWGKDQPQHF
TRBJ1-1,many,TRBV9,TRBD1,TGTGCCAGCAGCGTCCCCAGGAGGGACAGGGGGTTATCGAACACTGAAGCTTTCTTT,CASSVPRRDRGLSNTEAFF
TRBJ1-1,many,TRBV20-1,.,TGCAGTGCTAGGGACCGCCGGGCCCCCGGGAGGAACACTGAAGCTTTCTTT,CSARDRRAPGRNTEAFF
TRBJ2-1,many,TRBV6-1,.,TGTGCCAGCAGGACAGATTTCTACAATGAGCAGTTCTTC,CASRTDFYNEQFF
TRBJ2-6,.,TRBV7-9,.,TGTGCCAGCAGCTTAGCGCGAGGAGCCTTCTCTGGGGCCAACGTCCTGACTTTC,CASSLARGAFSGANVLTF
TRBJ1-1,many,TRBV5-1,.,TGCGCCAGCAGCTTGGAACCAGAGAACACTGAAGCTTTCTTT,CASSLEPENTEAFF
TRBJ1-1,many,TRBV7-9,TRBD1,TGTGCCAGCAGCTTATCCGCGGGAGGACAGGAAGAAGCTTTCTTT,CASSLSAGGQEEAFF
TRBJ1-2,many,TRBV5-1,.,TGCGCCAGCAGCTACGACCGAGGGGACTATGGCTACACCTTC,CASSYDRGDYGYTF
TRBJ2-7,many,TRBV5-1,TRBD1,TGCGCCAGCAGCCACTGGACAGGGAGTGACTACGAGCAGTACTTC,CASSHWTGSDYEQYF
TRBJ1-2,many,TRBV5-1,.,TGCGCCAGCAGCCTAGACGGAGGGGCCAAATATGGCTACACCTTC,CASSLDGGAKYGYTF
TRBJ2-5,.,TRBV5-1,TRBD1,TGCGCCAGCAGCCCTACAGACAGGGTGAGAGAGACCCAGTACTTC,CASSPTDRVRETQYF
TRBJ2-1,many,TRBV7-9,TRBD2,TGTGCCAGCAGCAGACTAGCGGGGGGCCCCGGTGAGCAGTTCTTC,CASSRLAGGPGEQFF
TRBJ1-2,many,TRBV15,.,TGTGCCACCAGCAGAGATAAGACAGGAGGAGGCTACACCTTC,CATSRDKTGGGYTF
TRBJ2-1,many,TRBV7-2,.,TGTGCCAGCAGCTTAGTGTTTAGGGTGGATGAGCAGTTCTTC,CASSLVFRVDEQFF
TRBJ2-7,few,TRBV12-3/TRBV12-4,TRBD1,TGTGCCAGCAGCCGGGACAGTGGGGAGCAGTACTTC,CASSRDSGEQYF
TRBJ2-2,.,TRBV18,TRBD2,TGTGCCAGCTCACCACTTAGCGGGGTCGGCGACACCGGGGAGCTGTTTTTT,CASSPLSGVGDTGELFF
TRBJ1-2,many,TRBV29-1,.,TGCAGCGTCGATACATACAGGAGGAAGAGTGGTGGCTACACCTTC,CSVDTYRRKSGGYTF
TRBJ2-6,many,TRBV7-9,.,TGTGCCAGCAGCCTGGCTGGGGCCAACGTCCTGACTTTC,CASSLAGANVLTF
TRBJ1-1,medium-sized,TRBV27,.,TGTGCCAGCAGTTTATTGGGGGCCACTGAAGCTTTCTTT,CASSLLGATEAFF
TRBJ2-5,many,TRBV4-3,.,TGCGCCAGCAGCCAGGACAGATTACAAGAGACCCAGTACTTC,CASSQDRLQETQYF
TRBJ2-3,.,TRBV20-1,.,TGTAGTGCTAAATGGCCACCTGGGGGGGATACGCAGTATTTT,CSAKWPPGGDTQYF
TRBJ1-5,many,TRBV6-2/TRBV6-3,TRBD1,TGTGCCAGCAGTTACGGGGGACAGGCCCATCAGCCCCAGCATTTT,CASSYGGQAHQPQHF
TRBJ1-6,many,TRBV5-1,.,TGCGCCAGCAGCTTAGACAGAGGTGACTCACCCCTCCACTTT,CASSLDRGDSPLHF
TRBJ1-6,many,TRBV5-6,.,TGTGCCAGCAGCCTCAGGGGCATCAATTCACCCCTCCACTTT,CASSLRGINSPLHF
TRBJ1-1,many,TRBV5-1,.,TGCGCCAGCAGCTTGGCCAACGGGGTGGGTGAAGCTTTCTTT,CASSLANGVGEAFF
TRBJ2-7,many,TRBV5-6,.,TGTGCCAGCAGCTCGGACAGCTACGAGCAGTACTTC,CASSSDSYEQYF
TRBJ2-1,.,TRBV3-1,TRBD1,TGTGCCAGCAGCCCCTCCGGGACAGGTAAAGACAATGAGCAGTTCTTC,CASSPSGTGKDNEQFF
TRBJ2-3,many,TRBV20-1,TRBD2,TGCAGTGCCCGGACTAGCGGGGCCGGCACAGATACGCAGTATTTT,CSARTSGAGTDTQYF
TRBJ1-2,many,TRBV2,.,TGTGCCAGCAGTGAAACAGCGGATGACTATGGCTACACCTTC,CASSETADDYGYTF
TRBJ1-5,many,TRBV5-5,.,TGTGCCAGCAGACAGGACGGTTTGAATCAGCCCCAGCATTTT,CASRQDGLNQPQHF
TRBJ2-6,many,TRBV5-1,.,TGCGCCAGCAGCCAAAACCTAGACAGCTCTGGGGCCAACGTCCTGACTTTC,CASSQNLDSSGANVLTF
TRBJ1-5,many,TRBV7-2,.,TGTGCCAGCAGTCACGACCAAGGCAATCAGCCCCAGCATTTT,CASSHDQGNQPQHF
TRBJ2-1,many,TRBV5-1,TRBD2,TGCGCCAGCAGCTCGTCTGGATGGGCGGGGGGCTACAATGAGCAGTTCTTC,CASSSSGWAGGYNEQFF
TRBJ1-1,many,TRBV7-2,.,TGTGCCAGCAGCTTATCGGTGAACACTGAAGCTTTCTTT,CASSLSVNTEAFF